The 9 T cell receptor beta chains given below trace back to one sample, sequenced in a study of blood T cell repertoires in COVID-19. Sequencing was performed with immunoSEQ multiplex PCR; in TCRdb, only in-frame clones are kept and a portion is missing. The data show fewer than 200,000 clones, 60% to 80% seen once. Sequenced material: PBMCs or T cells enriched from blood (not recorded which). Receptors originate from a woman aged 50 to 60 who had recovered from COVID-19.

The chain joins TRBV6-5 to TRBJ1-2, with D perhaps TRBD1 (6 bases). The V gene lost 7 bases and the J gene lost 2 bases, with 14 bases spanning the gap. Germline values: CDR1 MNHEY, CDR2 SVGAGI. The CDR3 length is 14 residues. CDR3 DNA: TGTGCCAGCATCCCGAGGGGGGGAAACTATGGCTACACCTTC. Translated: CASIPRGGNYGYTF.

V usage is TRBV6-5 and J usage is TRBJ1-4; D possibly corresponds to TRBD1 (6 bases). The CDR3 has 15 amino acids. CDR1 is MNHEY, CDR2 SVGAGI, per germline. The ends were cut back, 2 bases at V and 4 bases at J, with 11 bases in the middle. The CDR3 nucleotides read TGTGCCAGCAGTTACAGACAGGCAAATAATGAAAAACTGTTTTTT. Translating it yields CASSYRQANNEKLFF.

The CDR3 DNA reads TGTGCCAGTCTGGCGACTACCCCCACAGATACGCAGTATTTT. It encodes CASLATTPTDTQYF. This chain connects TRBV19 to TRBJ2-3, with TRBD2 as a possible D gene (5 bases). Trimming cost V 8 bases and J 2 bases, with 14 bases left between them. This CDR3 has 14 amino acids. Germline CDR1 LNHDA, CDR2 SQIVND (reference sequence).

This clone was picked up a small number of times. This chain connects TRBV24-1 to TRBJ2-1; no clear D. The CDR3 extends over 15 amino acids. Trimming left V 1 base short and J 0 bases short, with 6 bases between. From germline, CDR1 is KGHDR and CDR2 SFDVKD. The CDR3 coding sequence is TGTGCCACCAGTGATTTTCTGAGCTCCTACAATGAGCAGTTCTTC. Translated, it gives CATSDFLSSYNEQFF.

This clone was seen a handful of times. The chain carries TRBV5-1 and TRBJ2-2; D not certain. V dropped 5 bases and J dropped 0 bases, with 8 bases sitting between them. Germline V CDR1 and CDR2: SGHRS, YFSETQ. The CDR3 has 14 amino acids. CDR3 sequence: CASRSGSNTGELFF. The DNA for the CDR3 is TGCGCCAGCAGATCAGGTTCGAACACCGGGGAGCTGTTTTTT. The whole variable domain, filled in from reference TRBV5-1 and TRBJ2-2, reads KAGVTQTPRYLIKTRGQQVTLSCSPISGHRSVSWYQQTPGQGLQFLFEYFSETQRNKGNFPGRFSGRQFSNSRSEMNVSTLELGDSALYLCASRSGSNTGELFFGEGSRLTVL.

The genes are TRBV6-5 and TRBJ1-6, with D hard to call. The germline CDR1 and CDR2 sequences are MNHEY and SVGAGI. Trimming removed 0 bases at V and 7 bases at J, with 10 bases between. The CDR3 sequence is 15 residues long. CDR3 amino acids: CASSYSVAGNSPLHF. The CDR3 bases are TGTGCCAGCAGTTACTCGGTAGCCGGGAATTCACCCCTCCACTTT.

The V and J genes are TRBV3-1 (or the pseudogene TRBV3-2) and TRBJ1-6; no clear D gene. With 0 bases removed from V and 6 bases from J, the gap between germline ends came to 6 bases. There are 14 residues in the CDR3. Germline values: CDR1 LGHDT, CDR2 YNNKEL (reference sequence). This CDR3 reads CASSQDLANSPLHF. The CDR3 nucleotides are TGTGCCAGCAGCCAAGATCTGGCTAATTCACCCCTCCACTTT.

The V and J genes are TRBV29-1 and TRBJ2-2, with D possibly TRBD1 on 6 matching bases. The CDR3 covers 15 residues. Germline lookup yields CDR1 SQVTM and CDR2 ANQGSEA. Trimming removed 5 bases at V and 6 bases at J, with 19 bases between. The CDR3 reads CSVTLRGGRSGELFF. Here the CDR3 DNA reads TGCAGCGTTACCCTCAGGGGCGGTAGGTCCGGGGAGCTGTTTTTT.

CDR3 bases: TGTGCCAGCAGACGGACAGGGTATCCCCACGAGCAGTACTTC. Translating gives CASRRTGYPHEQYF. This chain joins TRBV28 and TRBJ2-7; TRBD1 agrees at 8 bases. Germline V gene lookup returns CDR1 MDHEN and CDR2 SYDVKM. The CDR3 is made up of 14 amino acids. V shed 6 bases and J 5 bases; nucleotides not matched to a gene: 9.